Below are 14 T cell receptor beta chains sequenced from a single sample in a study of spatial heterogeneity in lung cancer. Time point reported: blood at routine non-recurrence follow-up after resection. TCRdb re-called the 5' RACE reads with MiXCR, one entry per CDR3 protein. Here the sample spans about 94,000 distinct CDR3 sequences, 19% being singletons. The starting material was PBMCs, obtained at follow-up. Receptors originate from a male donor with early-stage non-small cell lung cancer.

This clonotype was counted between two and nine times. V and J are TRBV4-1 and TRBJ1-1; the match to TRBD1 covers 8 bases. The ends lost 4 bases at V and 0 bases at J; junction bases unmatched: 10. The CDR3 sequence is 17 residues long. Looked up from germline, CDR1 is MGHRA and CDR2 is YSYEKL. The CDR3 DNA sequence: TGCGCCAGCAGCCGAACCGGGACAGGCAACTTGAACACTGAAGCTTTCTTT. Protein: CASSRTGTGNLNTEAFF.

The chain has TRBV5-4 and TRBJ1-2; tentatively, D is TRBD1 (5 bases). The CDR3 has 15 amino acids. The V gene lost 3 bases and the J gene lost 4 bases, with 16 bases spanning the gap. Per the germline V gene, CDR1 is SGHNT and CDR2 is YYREEE (reference sequence). The CDR3 loop reads CASSWGVSSGYGYTF. In nucleotides, the CDR3 is TGTGCCAGCAGCTGGGGGGTATCTTCTGGCTATGGCTACACCTTC.

In its sample, this clonotype was seen many times. The gene calls are TRBV29-1 and TRBJ2-2; D gene uncertain. With 5 bases removed from V and 6 bases from J, the gap between germline ends came to 7 bases. Germline CDR1 is SQVTM and CDR2 is ANQGSEA. The CDR3 spans 11 residues. CDR3 sequence: CSVWGPGELFF. The CDR3 nucleotides read TGCAGCGTTTGGGGTCCCGGGGAGCTGTTTTTT.

V gene TRBV24-1 combines with J gene TRBJ1-2; the match to TRBD1 covers 7 bases. The germline V gene has CDR1 KGHDR and CDR2 SFDVKD. With 2 bases clipped from V and 7 bases from J, the junction kept 12 bases outside the gene matches. This CDR3 spans 16 amino acids. CDR3 sequence reads: CATSDSSSRGMVGYTF. The CDR3 region has the DNA TGTGCCACCAGTGATTCGAGCTCCAGGGGGATGGTTGGCTACACCTTC.

This clonotype was observed once. The chain carries TRBV9 and TRBJ2-1; no clear D. The V gene lost 4 bases and the J gene lost 4 bases, with 15 bases spanning the gap. This CDR3 has 15 amino acids. CDR1 SGDLS and CDR2 YYNGEE come from the germline V gene. CDR3 loop: CASSPPPGSYNEQFF. As DNA, the CDR3 is TGTGCCAGCAGCCCTCCCCCGGGCTCATACAATGAGCAGTTCTTC.

The rearrangement uses TRBV27 and TRBJ1-2; 7 bases agree with TRBD1. The CDR3 has 13 residues. V was clipped by 6 bases and J by 6 bases; unmatched bases: 7. Germline loops: CDR1 MNHEY, CDR2 SMNVEV (reference sequence). CDR3 sequence: CASRDTGADGYTF. In DNA form, the CDR3 reads TGTGCCAGCAGGGATACAGGGGCGGATGGCTACACCTTC.

The chain uses TRBV24-1 and TRBJ2-1; a weak D match, TRBD2 (5 bases). With 4 bases removed from V and 0 bases from J, the gap between germline ends came to 15 bases. CDR1 is KGHDR and CDR2 is SFDVKD in the germline V gene. The CDR3 length is 17 residues. The CDR3 is CATSDPARAGSYNEQFF. For the CDR3, the DNA is TGTGCCACCAGTGACCCCGCCCGGGCGGGCTCCTACAATGAGCAGTTCTTC.

This clonotype was picked up many times. V usage is TRBV12-3 or TRBV12-4 and J usage is TRBJ1-4; D unresolved. Between the trimmed V and J ends, which lost 7 bases and 1 base, there was a span of 10 bases. This CDR3 is 14 amino acids long. The CDR3: CASTPGETNEKLFF. The CDR3, as DNA: TGTGCCAGCACCCCCGGGGAAACTAATGAAAAACTGTTTTTT.

This rearrangement joins TRBV20-1 to TRBJ1-2, with 8 bases identical to TRBD1. The CDR3 is made up of 12 amino acids. The J segment lost 8 bases and the V segment lost 5 bases, leaving 7 bases of the junction unmatched. CDR1 is DFQATT, CDR2 SNEGSKA, per germline (reference sequence). In DNA form, the CDR3 reads TGCAGTGCTCCCATAGGGGACAGGGGCTACACCTTC. It codes for CSAPIGDRGYTF.

On this clonotype itself: The junction differs from germline at one of its ends, possibly a read error. The rearrangement uses TRBV10-2 and TRBJ2-3; tentative D call: TRBD1 (6 bases). Germline V gene lookup returns CDR1 WSHSY and CDR2 SAAADI. The CDR3 is 13 amino acids. In DNA, the CDR3 is TGCGTCAGCCGTGGACAGACCACAGATACGCAGTATTTT. This translates into CVSRGQTTDTQYF.

This clonotype came up a few times. The chain links TRBV20-1 to TRBJ2-5; possible D gene TRBD2, 6 bases. V lost 5 bases to trimming and J lost 4 bases, with 14 bases between them. Per germline, CDR1 DFQATT and CDR2 SNEGSKA (reference sequence). The CDR3 has 13 residues. The CDR3 region has the DNA TGCAGTGCTTTCGAATGGAGGGGAGAGACCCAGTACTTC. This encodes CSAFEWRGETQYF.

This clonotype was counted many times. The chain uses TRBV2 and TRBJ1-2; TRBD1 is a possible D gene (6 bases). CDR3 length equals 15 residues. CDR1 and CDR2 (germline): SNHLY, FYNNEI. The ends were cut back, 6 bases at V and 3 bases at J, with 17 bases in the middle. The CDR3 reads CASSLQGTAHYGYTF. In DNA, the CDR3 is TGTGCCAGCAGCTTGCAGGGGACGGCTCACTATGGCTACACCTTC.

Only a few counts were recorded for this clonotype. The V call is TRBV7-2, the J call TRBJ2-1; TRBD1 is a possible D gene (6 bases). Germline-derived CDR1 and CDR2 are SGHTA and FQGNSA. The CDR3 consists of 14 residues. The V gene lost 5 bases and the J gene lost 10 bases, with 18 bases spanning the gap. This CDR3 is CASSLGTSSSEQFF. The CDR3 coding sequence is TGTGCCAGCAGCCTGGGGACATCGTCATCCGAGCAGTTCTTC.

This clonotype was found many times. The rearrangement uses TRBV19 and TRBJ1-5; 8 nucleotides line up with TRBD1. V shed 3 bases, J shed 6 bases, and the junction held 7 bases outside the gene matches. Per the germline V gene, CDR1 is LNHDA and CDR2 is SQIVND (reference sequence). This CDR3 region has 15 residues. The CDR3 DNA reads as TGTGCCAGTAGTATCCCAGGACAGGGAACTCAGCCCCAGCATTTT. It codes for CASSIPGQGTQPQHF.